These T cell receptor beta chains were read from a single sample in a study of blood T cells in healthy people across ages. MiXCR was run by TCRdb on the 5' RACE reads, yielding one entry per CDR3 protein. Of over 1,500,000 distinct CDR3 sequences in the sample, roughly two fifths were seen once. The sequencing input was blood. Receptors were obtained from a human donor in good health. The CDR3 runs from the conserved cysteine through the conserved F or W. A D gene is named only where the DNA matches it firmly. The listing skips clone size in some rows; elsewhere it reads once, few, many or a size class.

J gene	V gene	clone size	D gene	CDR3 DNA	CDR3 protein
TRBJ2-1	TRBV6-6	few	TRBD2	TGTGCCAGCAGTCCAAGCGGGGGGGCTCTCAATGAGCAGTTCTTC	CASSPSGGALNEQFF
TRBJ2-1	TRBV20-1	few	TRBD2	TGCAGTGCCAGGACTAGATCCGGAATGAATGAGCAGTTCTTC	CSARTRSGMNEQFF
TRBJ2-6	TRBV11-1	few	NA	TGTGCCAGCAGCTTAGCGTCCCCGCTTTGGGGCGGGACAGTCTCTGGGGCCAACGTCCTGACTTTC	CASSLASPLWGGTVSGANVLTF
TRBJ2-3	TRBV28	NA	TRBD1	TGTGCCAGCAGCCAACAGGGGTTAAGTACAGATACGCAGTATTTT	CASSQQGLSTDTQYF
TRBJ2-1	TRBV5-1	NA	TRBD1	TGCACCAGCAGCTTTGGACAGGCCGAGAATGAGCAGTTCTTC	CTSSFGQAENEQFF
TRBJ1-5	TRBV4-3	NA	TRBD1	TGCGCCAGCAGCCAAGATACTTCCCTCTGCCGGGACAGGGGATTTAGCAATCAGCCCCAGCATTTT	CASSQDTSLCRDRGFSNQPQHF
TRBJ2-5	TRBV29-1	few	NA	TGCAGCGTTGAAAGGGCGGACAGTCAAGAGACCCAGTACTTC	CSVERADSQETQYF
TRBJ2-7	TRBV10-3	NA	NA	TGTGCCATCAGGGAGGGGGCGAAAGACGAACAGTACTTC	CAIREGAKDEQYF
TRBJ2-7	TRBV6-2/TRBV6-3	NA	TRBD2	TGTGCCAGCAACTCGCGGACGGGAGGGCAGTACTTC	CASNSRTGGQYF
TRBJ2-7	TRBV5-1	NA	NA	TGCGCCAGCAGCTCGAGGGACAAATCCGAGCAGTACTTC	CASSSRDKSEQYF
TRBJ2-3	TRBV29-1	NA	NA	TGCAGCGTTGGGGACATGGGTGGAGATACGCAGTATTTT	CSVGDMGGDTQYF
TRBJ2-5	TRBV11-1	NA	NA	TGTGCCAGCAGCCCCGACAGGTGGGGAGAGACCCAGTACTTC	CASSPDRWGETQYF
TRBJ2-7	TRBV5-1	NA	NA	TGCGCCAGCAGCTTGGCCATTGGAGGAGGGAGGCCCTACGAGCAGTACTTC	CASSLAIGGGRPYEQYF
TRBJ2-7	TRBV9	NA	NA	TGTGCCAGCAGCGTAGTGAACAGAACCTACGAGCAGTACTTC	CASSVVNRTYEQYF
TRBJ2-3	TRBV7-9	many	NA	TGTGCCAGCAGCCCGACTGGGGGTTACATGGATACGCAGTATTTT	CASSPTGGYMDTQYF
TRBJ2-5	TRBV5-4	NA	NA	TGTGCCAGCAGCTTCGGACGCAACCAAGAGACCCAGTACTTC	CASSFGRNQETQYF
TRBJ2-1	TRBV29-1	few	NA	TGTCCACCGGGTAAAAACAATGAGCAGTTCTTC	CPPGKNNEQFF
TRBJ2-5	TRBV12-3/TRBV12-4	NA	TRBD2	TGTGCCAGCAGTTCTAGCGGGGGGGCCAGAGTAAGGACCCAGTACTTC	CASSSSGGARVRTQYF
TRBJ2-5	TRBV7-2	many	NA	TGTGCCAGCAGCCCCGACAGGCAAGAGACCCAGTACTTC	CASSPDRQETQYF
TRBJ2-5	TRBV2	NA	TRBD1	TGTGCCAGCAGTGAAGAAGACAGGGGGCGCCGAGAGACCCAGTACTTC	CASSEEDRGRRETQYF
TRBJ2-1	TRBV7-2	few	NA	TGTGCCAGCAGCTTTCCGACAGAGTACAATGAGCAGTTCTTC	CASSFPTEYNEQFF
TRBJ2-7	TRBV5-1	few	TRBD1	TGCGCCAGCAGGGGGACAGGGGTCCACGAGCAGTACTTC	CASRGTGVHEQYF
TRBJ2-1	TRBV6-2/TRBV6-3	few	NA	TGTGCCAGCAGTGCCCCCTGGAATGAGCAGTTCTTC	CASSAPWNEQFF
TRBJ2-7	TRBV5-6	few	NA	TGTGCCAGCAGCTTTTGGGCGCTTAACGAGCAGTACTTC	CASSFWALNEQYF
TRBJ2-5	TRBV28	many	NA	TGTGCCAGCAGTTCCGATGGGCCGGGGGAGACCCAGTACTTC	CASSSDGPGETQYF
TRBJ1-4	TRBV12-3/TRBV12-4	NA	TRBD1	TGTGCCAGCAGTTTATCCGCAACAGGGGATAATGAAAAACTGCTTTTT	CASSLSATGDNEKLLF
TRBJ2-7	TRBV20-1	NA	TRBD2	TGCAGTGCTATGCCCATAGGACTAGCGGGCTGGCATGGGGCTTACGAGCAGTACTTC	CSAMPIGLAGWHGAYEQYF
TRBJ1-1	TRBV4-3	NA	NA	TGCGCCAGCAGCCCCGACAGAACGAACACTGAAGCTTTCTTT	CASSPDRTNTEAFF
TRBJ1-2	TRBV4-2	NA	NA	TGTGCCAGCAGCCCTTATTTTTCGGACCGGTCAACCTCCGGGGGCTACACCTTC	CASSPYFSDRSTSGGYTF
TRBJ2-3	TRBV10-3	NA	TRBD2	TGTGCCACCCGATCCAAGCGGGGGGTTGGCACAGATACGCAGTATTTT	CATRSKRGVGTDTQYF
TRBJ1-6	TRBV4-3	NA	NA	TGCGCCAGCAGCCAAGATAGTAGGGGCACGAGCTCCTATAATTCACCCCTCCACTTT	CASSQDSRGTSSYNSPLHF
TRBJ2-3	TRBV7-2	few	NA	TGTGCCAGCAGCTTAGAGGGGATAGCAAGCTTCACAGATACGCAGTATTTT	CASSLEGIASFTDTQYF
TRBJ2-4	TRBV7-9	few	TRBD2	TGTGCCAGCAGCTTACAGGGACTAGCATGGAACATTCAGTACTTC	CASSLQGLAWNIQYF
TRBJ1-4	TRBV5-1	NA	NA	TGCGCCTGCAGCTTGGGGGGGGGTCGAAATGAAAAACTGTTTTTT	CACSLGGGRNEKLFF
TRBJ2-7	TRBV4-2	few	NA	TGTGCCAGCAGCCAAGATGACGGGGCAATACTATCCTTGGAGCAGTACTTC	CASSQDDGAILSLEQYF
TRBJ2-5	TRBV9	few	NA	TGTGCCAGCAGTACGACAGGGACTAACCAAGAGACCCAGTACTTC	CASSTTGTNQETQYF
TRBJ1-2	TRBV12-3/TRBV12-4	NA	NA	TGTGCCCGCAGCCCAACAGCTCTCGGGGACCTGGTTCGGACTAACTATGGCTACACCTTC	CARSPTALGDLVRTNYGYTF
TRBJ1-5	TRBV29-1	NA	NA	TGCAGCGTTGCCCAGGGGTCGAACAATCAGCCCCAGCATTTT	CSVAQGSNNQPQHF
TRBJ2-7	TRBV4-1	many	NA	TGCGCCAGCAGCCGCAAAAGCCTTCAACAGGGATCGGAGCAGTACTTC	CASSRKSLQQGSEQYF
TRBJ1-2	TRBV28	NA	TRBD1	TGTGCCAGCACGAACGGAGGGACAGCCACCTTTTATGGCTACACCTTC	CASTNGGTATFYGYTF
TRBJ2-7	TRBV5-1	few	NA	TGCGCCAGCAGCTTGGACGGGAACCCCTACGAGCAGTACTTC	CASSLDGNPYEQYF
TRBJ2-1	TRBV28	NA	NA	TGTGCCAGCAGTTTGCCCAGGGTCAGCGAGCAGTTCTTC	CASSLPRVSEQFF
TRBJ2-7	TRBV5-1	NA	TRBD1	TGCGCCAACCCGACAGGGGGCTTCTACGAGCAGTACTTC	CANPTGGFYEQYF
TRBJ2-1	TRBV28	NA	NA	TGTGCCAGCAGTGCATACGGGCCTGACAATGAGCAGTTCTTC	CASSAYGPDNEQFF
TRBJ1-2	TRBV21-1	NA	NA	TGTGCCAGCAGTATACTGGGACAGGGCCCTTCCTTGCCTAACTATGGCTACACCTTC	CASSILGQGPSLPNYGYTF
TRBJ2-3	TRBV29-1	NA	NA	TGCAGCTCCGGCAGGCGCTCCGGTACAGATACGCAGTATTTT	CSSGRRSGTDTQYF
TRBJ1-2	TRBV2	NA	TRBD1	TGTGCCAGCAGGGGGACAGCTTCCCAGGGCTACACCTTC	CASRGTASQGYTF
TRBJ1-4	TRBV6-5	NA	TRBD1	TGTGCCAGCAGTTCGAGATCCGGGACAGAGTATGAAAAACTGTTTTTT	CASSSRSGTEYEKLFF
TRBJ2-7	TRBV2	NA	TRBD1	TGTGCCAGCAGCTCCGGGACAGGGGCCGAGCAGTACTTC	CASSSGTGAEQYF
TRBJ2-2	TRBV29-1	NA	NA	TGCAGCGCTGGGGGACAAGGGTCCGGGGAGCTGTTTTTT	CSAGGQGSGELFF
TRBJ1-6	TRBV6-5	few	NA	TGTGCCAGCAGTTCCTCTCCCGGGCTTAATTCACCCCTCCACTTT	CASSSSPGLNSPLHF
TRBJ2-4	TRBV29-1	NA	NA	TGCAGCGTTGGGTCGGGCAGGGATTACTACAATGAGCAGTACTTC	CSVGSGRDYYNEQYF
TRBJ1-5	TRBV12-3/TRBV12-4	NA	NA	TGTGCCAGCAGTTTAGCGGGGGGCCTCCAAGAGACCCAGCATTTT	CASSLAGGLQETQHF
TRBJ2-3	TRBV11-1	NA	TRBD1	TGTGCCAGCAGCGTGGGGACAGAGGCAGATACGCAGTATTTT	CASSVGTEADTQYF
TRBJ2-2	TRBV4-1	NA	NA	TGCGCCAGCAGCCAACGGACGAGGAACACCGGGGAGCTGTTTTTT	CASSQRTRNTGELFF
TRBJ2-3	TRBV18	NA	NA	TGTGCCAGCTCACCCGGGTGGGGTACGCAGTATTTT	CASSPGWGTQYF
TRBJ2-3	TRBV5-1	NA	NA	TGCGCCAGCAGCTTGGAATCGATCACAGATACGCAGTATTTT	CASSLESITDTQYF
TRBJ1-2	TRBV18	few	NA	TGTGCCAGCTCACCAAATAAAGGAGGCCTATATTATGGCTACACCTTC	CASSPNKGGLYYGYTF
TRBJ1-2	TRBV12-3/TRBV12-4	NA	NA	TGTGCCAGCAGTTTAGGGAACGGGGGAGGCTACACCTTC	CASSLGNGGGYTF
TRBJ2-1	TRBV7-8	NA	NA	TGTGCCAGCAGCCAAGAGTTTGCGGAGGACGAGCAGTTCTTC	CASSQEFAEDEQFF